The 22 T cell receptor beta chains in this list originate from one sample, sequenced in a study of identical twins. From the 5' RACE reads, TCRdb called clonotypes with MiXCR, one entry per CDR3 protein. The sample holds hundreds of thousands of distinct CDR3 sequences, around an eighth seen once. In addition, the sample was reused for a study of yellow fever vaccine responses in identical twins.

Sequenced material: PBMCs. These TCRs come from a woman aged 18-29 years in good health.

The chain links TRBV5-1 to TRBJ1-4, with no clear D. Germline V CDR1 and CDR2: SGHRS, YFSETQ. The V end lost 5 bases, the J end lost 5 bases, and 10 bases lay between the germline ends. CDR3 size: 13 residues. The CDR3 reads CASRRTLNEKLFF. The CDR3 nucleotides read TGCGCCAGCAGGAGGACCCTAAATGAAAAACTGTTTTTT.

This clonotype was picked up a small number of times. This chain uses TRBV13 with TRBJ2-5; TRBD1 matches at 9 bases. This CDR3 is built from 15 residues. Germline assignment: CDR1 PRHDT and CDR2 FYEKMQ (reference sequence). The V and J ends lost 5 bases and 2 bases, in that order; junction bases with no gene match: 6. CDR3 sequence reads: CASSTRQGEQETQYF. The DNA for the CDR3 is TGTGCCAGCAGCACAAGACAGGGGGAACAAGAGACCCAGTACTTC.

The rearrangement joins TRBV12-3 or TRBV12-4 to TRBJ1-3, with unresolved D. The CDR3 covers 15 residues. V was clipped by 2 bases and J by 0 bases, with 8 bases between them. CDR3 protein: CASSLRMGSGNTIYF. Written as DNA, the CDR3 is TGTGCCAGCAGTTTAAGGATGGGCTCTGGAAACACCATATATTTT.

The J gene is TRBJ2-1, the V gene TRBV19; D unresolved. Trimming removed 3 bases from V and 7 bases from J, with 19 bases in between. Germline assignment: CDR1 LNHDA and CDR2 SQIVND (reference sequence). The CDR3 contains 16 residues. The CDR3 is CASSIVATHTRNEQFF. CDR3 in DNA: TGTGCCAGTAGTATCGTGGCTACACACACACGGAATGAGCAGTTCTTC.

As DNA, the CDR3 is TGTGCCAGCAGCTTAGCGGGGGTAGCTAATGAGCAGTTCTTC. Protein: CASSLAGVANEQFF. The chain uses TRBV7-9 and TRBJ2-1; D assignment may be TRBD1 or TRBD2 (5 bases each). V dropped 0 bases and J dropped 7 bases, with 10 bases sitting between them. Germline CDR1 is SEHNR and CDR2 is FQNEAQ (reference sequence). This CDR3 comprises 14 residues.

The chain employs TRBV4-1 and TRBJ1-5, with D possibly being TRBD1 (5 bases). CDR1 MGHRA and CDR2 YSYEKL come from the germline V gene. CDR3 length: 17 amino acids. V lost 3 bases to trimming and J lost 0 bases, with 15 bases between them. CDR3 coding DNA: TGCGCCAGCAGCCAGAATCCGACAGTTTATAGCAATCAGCCCCAGCATTTT. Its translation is CASSQNPTVYSNQPQHF.

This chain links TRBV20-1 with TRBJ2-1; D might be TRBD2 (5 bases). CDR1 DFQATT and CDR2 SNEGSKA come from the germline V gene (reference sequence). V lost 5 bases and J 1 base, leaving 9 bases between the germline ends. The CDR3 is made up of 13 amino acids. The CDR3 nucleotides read TGCAGTGCTCACGGACTTTCCTACAATGAGCAGTTCTTC. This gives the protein CSAHGLSYNEQFF.

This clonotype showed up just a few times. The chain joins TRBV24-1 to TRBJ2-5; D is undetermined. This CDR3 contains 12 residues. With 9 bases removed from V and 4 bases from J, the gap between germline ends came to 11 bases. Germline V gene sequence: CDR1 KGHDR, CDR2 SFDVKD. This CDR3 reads CATRGPGETQYF. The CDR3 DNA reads TGTGCCACCCGAGGTCCTGGAGAGACCCAGTACTTC.

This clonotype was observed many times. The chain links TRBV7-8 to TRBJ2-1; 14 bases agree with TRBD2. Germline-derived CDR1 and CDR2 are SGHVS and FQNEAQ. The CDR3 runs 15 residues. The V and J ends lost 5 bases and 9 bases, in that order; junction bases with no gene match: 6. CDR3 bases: TGTGCCAGCAGCCCAGGGACTAGCGGGAGTGCTGAGCAGTTCTTC. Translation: CASSPGTSGSAEQFF.

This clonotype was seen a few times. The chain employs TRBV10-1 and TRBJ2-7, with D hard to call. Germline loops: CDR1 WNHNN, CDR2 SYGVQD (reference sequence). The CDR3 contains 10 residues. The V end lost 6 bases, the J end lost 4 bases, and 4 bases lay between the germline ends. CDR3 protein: CASRRYEQYF. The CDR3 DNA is TGCGCCAGCAGGAGATACGAGCAGTACTTC.

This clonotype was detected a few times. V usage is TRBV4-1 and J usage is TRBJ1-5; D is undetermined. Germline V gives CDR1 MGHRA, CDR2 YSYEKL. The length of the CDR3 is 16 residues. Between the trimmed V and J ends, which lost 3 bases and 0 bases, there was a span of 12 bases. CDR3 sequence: CASSHAAVLSNQPQHF. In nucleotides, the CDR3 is TGCGCCAGCAGCCACGCAGCAGTACTTAGCAATCAGCCCCAGCATTTT.

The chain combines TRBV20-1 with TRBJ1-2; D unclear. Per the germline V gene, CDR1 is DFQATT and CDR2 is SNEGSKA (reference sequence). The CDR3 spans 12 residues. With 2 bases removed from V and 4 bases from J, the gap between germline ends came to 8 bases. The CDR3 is CSARPGGYGYTF. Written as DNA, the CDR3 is TGCAGTGCTAGACCGGGCGGCTATGGCTACACCTTC.

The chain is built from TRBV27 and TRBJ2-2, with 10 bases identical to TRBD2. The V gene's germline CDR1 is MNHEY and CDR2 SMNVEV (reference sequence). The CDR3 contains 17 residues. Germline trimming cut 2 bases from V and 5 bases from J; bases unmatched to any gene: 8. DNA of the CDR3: TGTGCCAGCAGTTTACCCCTCACTAGCGGGACTACCGGGGAGCTGTTTTTT. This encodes CASSLPLTSGTTGELFF.

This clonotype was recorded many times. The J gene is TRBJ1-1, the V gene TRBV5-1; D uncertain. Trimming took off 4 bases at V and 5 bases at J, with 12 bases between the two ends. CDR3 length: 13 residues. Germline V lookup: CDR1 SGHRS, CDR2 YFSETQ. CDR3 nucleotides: TGCGCCAGCAGCGAGGATACAAGGACTGAAGCTTTCTTT. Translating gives CASSEDTRTEAFF.

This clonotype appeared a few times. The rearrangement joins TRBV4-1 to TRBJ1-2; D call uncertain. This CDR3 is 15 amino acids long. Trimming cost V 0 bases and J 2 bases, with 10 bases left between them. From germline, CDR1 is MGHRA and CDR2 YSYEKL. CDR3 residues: CASSQEEFRNYGYTF. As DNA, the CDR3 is TGCGCCAGCAGCCAAGAGGAATTCAGAAACTATGGCTACACCTTC.

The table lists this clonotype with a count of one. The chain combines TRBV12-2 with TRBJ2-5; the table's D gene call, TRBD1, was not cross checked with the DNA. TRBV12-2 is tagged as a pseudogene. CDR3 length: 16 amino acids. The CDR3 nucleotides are TGTGCAAGTCGCTTCCCCGGGACAGGAATCCAAGAGACCCAGTACTTC. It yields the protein CASRFPGTGIQETQYF.

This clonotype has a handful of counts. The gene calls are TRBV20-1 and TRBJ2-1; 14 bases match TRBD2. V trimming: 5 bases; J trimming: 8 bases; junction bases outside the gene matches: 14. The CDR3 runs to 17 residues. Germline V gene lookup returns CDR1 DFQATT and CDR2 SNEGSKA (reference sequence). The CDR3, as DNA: TGCAGTGCTCCCCCCCACATCGGGACTAGCGGGAGTGATGAGCAGTTCTTC. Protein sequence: CSAPPHIGTSGSDEQFF.

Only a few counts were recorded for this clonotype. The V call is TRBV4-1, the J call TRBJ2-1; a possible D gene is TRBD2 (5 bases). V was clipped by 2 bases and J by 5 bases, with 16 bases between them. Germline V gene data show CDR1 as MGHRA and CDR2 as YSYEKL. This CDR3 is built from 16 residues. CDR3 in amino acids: CASSQRKFSGNNEQFF. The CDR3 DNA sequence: TGCGCCAGCAGCCAAAGAAAGTTCTCGGGAAACAATGAGCAGTTCTTC.

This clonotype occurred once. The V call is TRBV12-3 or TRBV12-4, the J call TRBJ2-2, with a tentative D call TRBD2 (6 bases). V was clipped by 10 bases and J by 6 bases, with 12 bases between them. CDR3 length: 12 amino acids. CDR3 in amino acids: CATQSGAGELFF. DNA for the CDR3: TGTGCCACCCAGTCGGGAGCCGGGGAGCTGTTTTTT.

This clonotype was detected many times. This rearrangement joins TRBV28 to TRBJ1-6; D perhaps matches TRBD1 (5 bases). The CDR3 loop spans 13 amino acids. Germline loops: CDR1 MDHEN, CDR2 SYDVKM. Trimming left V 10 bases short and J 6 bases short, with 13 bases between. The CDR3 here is CATADTRNSPLHF. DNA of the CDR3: TGTGCCACCGCGGACACGCGTAATTCACCCCTCCACTTT.

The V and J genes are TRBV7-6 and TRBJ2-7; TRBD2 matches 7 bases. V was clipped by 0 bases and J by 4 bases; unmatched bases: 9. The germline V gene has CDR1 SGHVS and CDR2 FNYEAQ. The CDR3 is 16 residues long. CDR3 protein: CASSLASSGEGYEQYF. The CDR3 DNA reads TGTGCCAGCAGCTTAGCCTCGAGCGGGGAGGGTTACGAGCAGTACTTC.

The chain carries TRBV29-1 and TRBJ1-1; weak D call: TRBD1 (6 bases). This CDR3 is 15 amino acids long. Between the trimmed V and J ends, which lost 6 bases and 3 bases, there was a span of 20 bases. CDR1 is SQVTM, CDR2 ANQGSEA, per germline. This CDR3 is CSVARANREDTEAFF. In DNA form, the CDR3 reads TGCAGCGTCGCGCGGGCCAACAGGGAGGACACTGAAGCTTTCTTT.